The entry below gives a single TCR beta chain sequence along with its context. Which antigen it targets is not known. No quality values exist for individual bases; no much larger clone is one base distant. This sample's treatment or condition label indicates: oral pan-JAK inhibitor, 5-10 mg twice daily. Lesional scalp punch biopsies and peripheral blood were obtained from alopecia areata patients. PBMCs were isolated by density centrifugation and stained for CD3, CD4 and CD8, and CD4+ and CD8+ T cells were sorted on a FACSAria. Libraries came from the immunoSEQ multiplex PCR assay. To provide template for TCR sequencing, every sample had RNA extracted and reverse transcribed into cDNA. SuperScript III was used to make first-strand cDNA, primed with a 2:1 mix of oligo-dT and random hexamers. A synthetic immune receptor repertoire was used to measure amplification bias, and any remaining bias was corrected computationally. The original pipeline was this. Raw reads were preprocessed for error removal, and CDR3 was defined according to IMGT conventions as running from the conserved cysteine to phenylalanine. Clonality was calculated as 1 minus Shannon entropy normalized by log2 of the number of productive unique TCRs. Whether scalp clones were CD4 or CD8 was inferred by matching scalp TCRbeta sequences against CD4 and CD8 repertoires sorted from blood. Drawn from immuneACCESS, this table holds only the in-frame rearrangements with V and J called that TCRdb kept. Clones are partly lost; checked studies trace under half to an unresolved V gene and leave the rest unexplained. V and J calls and clone size are as listed in that table; D and trimming were resolved from the DNA. Counted in this sample were about 210,000 clones; around two fifths of them appeared once. The ten top clones hold 2.6% of the sample.

A distance of 8 bases separates the germline ends of V and J, which lose 1 base and 3 bases respectively. As encoded in the germline V gene, CDR1 is SGHTA while CDR2 is FQGTGA. Including the terminal cysteine and phenylalanine, the CDR3 comprises 14 residues. Only the CDR3 DNA is retained, 42 bases long and in frame from the first base. These data originate in a study of CD8+ T cells in alopecia areata (dated by TCRdb to 2016 to 2019). Broadly, across the study: Treated patients were enrolled in an open-label pilot trial of oral tofacitinib at 5 to 10 mg twice daily for moderate-to-severe alopecia areata. Tofacitinib was given for 6 to 18 months, followed by 6 months of follow-up off drug to assess delayed response and recurrence. Disease severity in treated patients was measured with the SALT score, which quantifies the percentage of affected scalp surface area. High-throughput TCRbeta sequencing was used to examine T cell clonal expansion in alopecia areata in both the C3H/HeJ mouse model and human patients. On the human side, TCRbeta sequencing was run on scalp tissue and on sorted CD4+ and CD8+ peripheral blood T cells from healthy controls and from alopecia areata patients with either patchy or totalis/universalis disease. Patients on tofacitinib were biopsied at baseline and after 4 and 24 weeks of treatment, and several of the patients also had a later scalp biopsy. Scalp clonality was compared among normal scalp (n=4), patchy alopecia areata scalp (n=8), and alopecia totalis/universalis scalp (n=8). RNA was extracted with the PAXgene miRNA kit for fixed scalp, the miRNeasy kit for PBMCs, and the RNeasy kit for mouse skin. TCRbeta CDR3 regions were amplified by immunoSEQ multiplex PCR with 35 Vbeta forward and 13 Jbeta reverse primers. What the authors observed across the whole study: Tofacitinib significantly lowered scalp clonality and the number of expanded CD8+ clones among the top 100 scalp clones. Many expanded lesional clones persisted in scalp and blood during tofacitinib treatment, which may partly explain relapse after stopping treatment. Higher clonality and more expanded CD8+ clones were observed in lesional scalp than in normal scalp, particularly in alopecia totalis/universalis, a finding suggestive of antigenic drive. Because the treated cohort was small and had only one nonresponder, larger studies are needed to examine links between baseline CD8+ expansion and response. Resident alphabeta T cells in normal human skin are also sequenced, complicating scalp TCR repertoire analysis, unlike mouse skin dominated by gammadelta T cells. TCR sequences shared between patients were less clear than in mice, possibly partly because of HLA diversity in the patient population.

The chain is made from TRBV7-3 and TRBJ2-3, with TRBD1 tentatively as D gene (6 bases match). This receptor was obtained from a human donor with alopecia areata. Sequences were derived from CD4+ T cells sorted from blood, sampled around week 37, from a patient treated with tofacitinib. The CDR3: CASSLIGTTDTQYF. The nucleotide sequence reads as follows: TGTGCCAGCAGCTTAATCGGGACAACAGATACGCAGTATTTT.